This T cell receptor (beta chain) was profiled in a study of cytomegalovirus exposure and HLA in healthy donors. The table lists this clone with a count of one. Primers: 60 Vbeta forward and 13 Jbeta reverse. The assay was immunoSEQ multiplex PCR, and TCRdb's table has in-frame clones only and misses some. The sample comprises over 130,000 clones, 80% of which are singletons, and roughly 2.4% rests with the top ten. Germline V gene data show CDR1 as SEHNR and CDR2 as FQNEAQ (reference sequence). The CDR3 has 16 amino acids. V lost 5 bases to trimming and J lost 0 bases; unmatched junction nucleotides: 6.

The chain links TRBV7-9 to TRBJ1-2, with 10 bases that match TRBD1. The sample comprised PBMCs. The source is a man aged 50 or older in good health and CMV-seronegative. CDR3 residues: CASSAGTGAANYGYTF. For the CDR3, the DNA is TGTGCCAGCAGCGCCGGGACAGGGGCTGCTAACTATGGCTACACCTTC.